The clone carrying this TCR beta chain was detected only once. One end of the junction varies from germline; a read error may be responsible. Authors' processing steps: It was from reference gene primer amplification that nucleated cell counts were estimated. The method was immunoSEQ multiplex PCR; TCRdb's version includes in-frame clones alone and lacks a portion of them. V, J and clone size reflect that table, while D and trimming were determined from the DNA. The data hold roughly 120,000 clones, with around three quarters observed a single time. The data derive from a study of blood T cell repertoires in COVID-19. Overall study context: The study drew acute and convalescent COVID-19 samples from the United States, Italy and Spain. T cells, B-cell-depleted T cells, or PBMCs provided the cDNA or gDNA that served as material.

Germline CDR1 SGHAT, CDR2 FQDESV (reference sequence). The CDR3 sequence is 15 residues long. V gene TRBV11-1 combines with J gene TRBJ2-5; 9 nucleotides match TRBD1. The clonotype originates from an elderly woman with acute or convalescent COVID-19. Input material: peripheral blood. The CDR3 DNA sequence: TGTGCCAGCAGCCTAGCAGACAGGGGGGAAGAGACCCAGTACTTC. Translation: CASSLADRGEETQYF.